A selection of T cell receptor beta chains follows, all from one sample in a study of blood T cell repertoires in COVID-19. This table comes from immunoSEQ multiplex PCR, and its TCRdb copy is limited to in-frame clones, with some not included. The profile shows about 160,000 clones, about 81% of them singletons. The sequencing input was peripheral blood. The source of these receptors is a woman older than 75 with acute or convalescent COVID-19. CDR3s include the opening cysteine and the closing phenylalanine or tryptophan. Fields, in order: D gene, J gene, V gene, clone size, CDR3 DNA, CDR3 protein. D genes are given only for firm matches. Clone size is shown for a subset of rows, as once, few, many or a class of expanded clone.

D: -; J: TRBJ2-7; V: TRBV3-1/TRBV3-2; size: -; DNA: TGTGCCAGCAGCCAAATATCCTCCTACGAGCAGTACTTC; CDR3: CASSQISSYEQYF
D: -; J: TRBJ2-1; V: TRBV3-1/TRBV3-2; size: -; DNA: TGTGCCAGCAGCCAACTCCGAGCGGATGGCTCCTACAATGAGCAGTTCTTC; CDR3: CASSQLRADGSYNEQFF
D: -; J: TRBJ1-4; V: TRBV19; size: -; DNA: TGTGCCAGTAGTCCAGGACTGGTCGCTGAAAAACTGTTTTTT; CDR3: CASSPGLVAEKLFF
D: TRBD2; J: TRBJ2-7; V: TRBV5-1; size: -; DNA: TGCGCCAGCAGCTTGGACAGCCGACCGGGACTAGCGGAACCCTACGAGCAGTACTTC; CDR3: CASSLDSRPGLAEPYEQYF
D: -; J: TRBJ2-7; V: TRBV9; size: -; DNA: TGTGCCAGCAGCCCACAAATTGGGGGCCCCTACGAGCAGTACTTC; CDR3: CASSPQIGGPYEQYF
D: TRBD2; J: TRBJ2-2; V: TRBV27; size: -; DNA: TGTGCCAGCAGTTTTTCTAGCGGGAGAATCTCCGGGGAGCTGTTTTTT; CDR3: CASSFSSGRISGELFF
D: -; J: TRBJ1-1; V: TRBV6-1; size: -; DNA: TGTGCCAGCAGTGATATAGCAGGGCGCACTGAAGCTTTCTTT; CDR3: CASSDIAGRTEAFF
D: -; J: TRBJ1-2; V: TRBV12-5; size: -; DNA: TGTGCTAGTGGTTTGGTACGCGCGAGTGGCTACACCTTC; CDR3: CASGLVRASGYTF
D: -; J: TRBJ1-1; V: TRBV12-3/TRBV12-4; size: few; DNA: TGTGCCAGCAGTTCTATCTCTGAAGCTTTCTTT; CDR3: CASSSISEAFF
D: -; J: TRBJ1-2; V: TRBV15; size: -; DNA: TGTGCCACCAGCCAAGCGGAGGGTTCTTCAGGCTACACCTTC; CDR3: CATSQAEGSSGYTF
D: -; J: TRBJ1-5; V: TRBV7-2; size: -; DNA: TGTGCCAGCAGCTTAATCGGGGGGCCCCGCAATCAGCCCCAGCATTTT; CDR3: CASSLIGGPRNQPQHF
D: -; J: TRBJ2-7; V: TRBV28; size: -; DNA: TGTGCCAGGGAGTTGTCCTACGAGCAGTACTTC; CDR3: CARELSYEQYF
D: -; J: TRBJ1-2; V: TRBV28; size: few; DNA: TGTGCCAGCAGTTCCTCCGGAGAATACTATGGCTACACCTTC; CDR3: CASSSSGEYYGYTF